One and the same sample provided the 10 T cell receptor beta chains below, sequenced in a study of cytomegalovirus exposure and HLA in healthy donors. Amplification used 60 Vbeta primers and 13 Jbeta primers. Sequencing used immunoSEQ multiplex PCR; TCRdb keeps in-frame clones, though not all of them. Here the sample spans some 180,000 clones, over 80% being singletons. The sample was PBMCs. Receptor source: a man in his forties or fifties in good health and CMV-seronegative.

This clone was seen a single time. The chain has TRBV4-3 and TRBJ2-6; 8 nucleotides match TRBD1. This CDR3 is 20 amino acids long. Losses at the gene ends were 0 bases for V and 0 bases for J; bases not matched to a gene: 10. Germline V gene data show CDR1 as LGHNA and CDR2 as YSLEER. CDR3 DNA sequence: TGCGCCAGCAGCCAAGAGAATGTTCAGGGGGCGAGCTCTGGGGCCAACGTCCTGACTTTC. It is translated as CASSQENVQGASSGANVLTF.

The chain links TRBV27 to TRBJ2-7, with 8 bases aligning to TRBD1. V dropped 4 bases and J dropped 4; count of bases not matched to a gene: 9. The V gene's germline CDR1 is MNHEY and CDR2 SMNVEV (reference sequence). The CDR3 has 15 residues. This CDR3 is CASSSSDRARYEQYF. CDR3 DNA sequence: TGTGCCAGCAGTTCCTCGGACAGGGCAAGGTACGAGCAGTACTTC.

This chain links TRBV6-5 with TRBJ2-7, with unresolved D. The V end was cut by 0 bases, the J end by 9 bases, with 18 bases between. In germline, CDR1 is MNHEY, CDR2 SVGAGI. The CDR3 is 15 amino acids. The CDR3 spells CASSYSRPSRNGQYF. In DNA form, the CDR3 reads TGTGCCAGCAGTTACTCGAGGCCCTCCCGGAACGGGCAGTACTTC.

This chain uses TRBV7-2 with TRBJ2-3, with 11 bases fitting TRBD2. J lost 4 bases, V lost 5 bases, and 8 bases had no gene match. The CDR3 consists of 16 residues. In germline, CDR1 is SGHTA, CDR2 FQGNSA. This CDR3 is CASSQLAGGVSDTQYF. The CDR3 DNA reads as TGTGCCAGCAGCCAGCTAGCGGGAGGAGTGTCAGATACGCAGTATTTT.

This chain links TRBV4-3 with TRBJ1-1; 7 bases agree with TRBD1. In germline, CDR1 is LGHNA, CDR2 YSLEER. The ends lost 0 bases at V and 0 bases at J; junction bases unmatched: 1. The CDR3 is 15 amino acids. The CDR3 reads CASSQETGMNTEAFF. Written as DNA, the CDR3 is TGCGCCAGCAGCCAAGAGACAGGGATGAACACTGAAGCTTTCTTT.

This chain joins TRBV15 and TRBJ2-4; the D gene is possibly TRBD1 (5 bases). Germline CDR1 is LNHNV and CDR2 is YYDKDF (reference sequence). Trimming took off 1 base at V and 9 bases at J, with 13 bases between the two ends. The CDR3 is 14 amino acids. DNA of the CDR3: TGTGCCACCAGCAGAGGTGCAGGGTGGCCCATTCAGTACTTC. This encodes CATSRGAGWPIQYF.

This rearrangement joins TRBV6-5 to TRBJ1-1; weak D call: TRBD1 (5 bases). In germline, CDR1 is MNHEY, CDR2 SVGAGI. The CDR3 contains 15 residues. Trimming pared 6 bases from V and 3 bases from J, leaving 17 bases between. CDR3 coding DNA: TGTGCCAGCAGAACCCATTGGCAGGGCTACACTGAAGCTTTCTTT. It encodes CASRTHWQGYTEAFF.

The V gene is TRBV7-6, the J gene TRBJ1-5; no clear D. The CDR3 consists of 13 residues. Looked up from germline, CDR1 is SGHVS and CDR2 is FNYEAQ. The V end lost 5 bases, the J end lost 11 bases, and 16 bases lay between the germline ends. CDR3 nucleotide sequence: TGTGCCAGCAGCCCAAGCCCCGCGGGGTCCCAGCATTTT. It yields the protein CASSPSPAGSQHF.

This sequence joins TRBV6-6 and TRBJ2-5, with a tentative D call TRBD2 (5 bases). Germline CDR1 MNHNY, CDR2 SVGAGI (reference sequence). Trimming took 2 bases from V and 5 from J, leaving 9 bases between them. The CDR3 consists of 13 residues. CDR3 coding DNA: TGTGCCAGCAGTTACACTGGGGAGGAGACCCAGTACTTC. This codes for CASSYTGEETQYF.

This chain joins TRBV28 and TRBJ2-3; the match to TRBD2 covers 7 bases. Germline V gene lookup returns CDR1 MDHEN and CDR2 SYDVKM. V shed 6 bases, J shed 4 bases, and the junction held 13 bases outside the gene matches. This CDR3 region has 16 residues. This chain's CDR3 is CASRGEAAGEADTQYF. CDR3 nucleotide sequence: TGTGCCAGCAGGGGGGAAGCGGCGGGGGAAGCAGATACGCAGTATTTT.